This is a list of T cell receptor beta chains from one sample in a study of blood T cell repertoires in COVID-19. TCRdb keeps only in-frame clones here, not all; method: immunoSEQ multiplex PCR. The sample records 200,000 to 250,000 clones, under 90% being singletons. The sample was peripheral blood. These TCRs come from a man younger than 45 with active or convalescent COVID-19. Each CDR3 is given with its conserved first and last residue.

v_gene,j_gene,CDR3aa
TRBV18,TRBJ1-1,CASSPASGDTEAFF
TRBV27,TRBJ2-7,CASSLRGTRTSGRAYEQYF
TRBV6-4,TRBJ1-2,CASSPEGAGYGYTF
TRBV6-5,TRBJ2-3,CATARGPRADTQYF
TRBV5-8,TRBJ1-1,CASSPGTGRGTEAFF
TRBV5-5,TRBJ2-1,CASSPTLGFYEQFF
TRBV5-1,TRBJ2-7,CASSPTSRGALRSSYEQYF
TRBV29-1,TRBJ1-1,CSVDNRGSEAFF
TRBV7-5,TRBJ1-6,CVRSLTHPGNSPLHF
TRBV18,TRBJ1-5,CASSPLAREGQPQHF
TRBV21-1,TRBJ1-2,CASSKPGSGFRYGYTF
TRBV12-3/TRBV12-4,TRBJ2-7,CASSYDRDYEQYF
TRBV5-1,TRBJ1-4,CASSTDRARGEKLFF
TRBV29-1,TRBJ2-3,CSGILAGVSDTQYF
TRBV2,TRBJ2-7,CASRAAYEQYF
TRBV9,TRBJ2-1,CASSVVSDYNEQFF
TRBV19,TRBJ1-5,CATGGVQPQHF
TRBV18,TRBJ2-5,CASSPPEAKETQYF
TRBV5-1,TRBJ2-3,CASSLAGSRVSTDTQYF
TRBV7-2,TRBJ2-2,CASSLAGGPNTGELFF
TRBV24-1,TRBJ2-5,CATSTNRGHGTQYF
TRBV7-8,TRBJ1-2,CASSLQDRVGRDYTF
TRBV7-6,TRBJ1-1,CASSPNRGGTEAFF
TRBV2,TRBJ1-1,CASSLQGGWAFF
TRBV30,TRBJ1-2,CAWSADFGPYGYTF
TRBV3-1/TRBV3-2,TRBJ1-2,CANWTGKTWVYGYTF
TRBV4-1,TRBJ2-1,CASSQDTPLSSGPYNEQFF
TRBV3-1/TRBV3-2,TRBJ2-7,CASSPNHRDRGQTFPYEQYF
TRBV28,TRBJ1-3,CASRGGNTIYF
TRBV13,TRBJ2-7,CASSLGRSGRAGTYEQYF
TRBV11-2,TRBJ1-2,CASSLLEGRGYGYTF
TRBV28,TRBJ2-4,CASSTGAGAKNIQYF
TRBV28,TRBJ2-2,CASSFASLAGAPGELFF
TRBV3-1/TRBV3-2,TRBJ2-7,CASSQGVVAGASEQYF
TRBV28,TRBJ1-5,CASSGGGAGDSNQPQHF
TRBV11-2,TRBJ1-3,CASSLGIGGNTIYF
TRBV10-3,TRBJ2-7,CAISDSGQSSYEQYF
TRBV27,TRBJ1-2,CASSLRVGVGGYTF
TRBV7-2,TRBJ2-7,CASSLGWRQVYEQYF
TRBV2,TRBJ1-3,CASSAGPSGNTIYF
TRBV7-2,TRBJ2-7,CASSLQGIETYEQYF
TRBV28,TRBJ2-7,CASTRQGPSYEQYF
TRBV25-1,TRBJ1-4,CASSPPLATNEKLFF
TRBV28,TRBJ1-3,CASSLYPSSGSSGNTIYF
TRBV7-7,TRBJ2-6,CASSGHAPSSGANVLTF
TRBV29-1,TRBJ2-6,CSVEKDTDSGANVLTF
TRBV9,TRBJ2-1,CASSVTSLEYNEQFF
TRBV4-1,TRBJ2-2,CASSHQDREGGELFF
TRBV21-1,TRBJ1-1,CASSIRGCGTEAFF
TRBV4-1,TRBJ2-1,CASSQVTWVVAGPYNEQFF
TRBV5-6,TRBJ1-1,CASSFRGTGAAEAFF
TRBV2,TRBJ2-5,CASSEAGPSGETQYF
TRBV19,TRBJ2-5,CASSTLTAQETQYF
TRBV7-6,TRBJ1-1,CASSLFGTANTEAFF
TRBV6-6,TRBJ2-3,CASSYEAKATDTQYF